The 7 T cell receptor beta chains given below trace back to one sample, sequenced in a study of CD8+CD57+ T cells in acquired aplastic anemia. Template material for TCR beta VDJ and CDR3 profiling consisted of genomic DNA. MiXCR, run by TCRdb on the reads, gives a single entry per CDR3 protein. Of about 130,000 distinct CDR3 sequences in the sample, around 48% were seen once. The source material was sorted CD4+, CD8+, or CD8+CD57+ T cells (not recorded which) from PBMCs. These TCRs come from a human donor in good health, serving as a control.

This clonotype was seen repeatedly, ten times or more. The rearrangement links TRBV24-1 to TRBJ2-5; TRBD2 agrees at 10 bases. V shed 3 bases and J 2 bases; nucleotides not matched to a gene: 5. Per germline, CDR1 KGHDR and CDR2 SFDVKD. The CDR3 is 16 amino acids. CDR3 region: CATSDPTSGEQETQYF. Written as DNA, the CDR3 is TGTGCCACCAGTGATCCCACTAGCGGGGAACAAGAGACCCAGTACTTC.

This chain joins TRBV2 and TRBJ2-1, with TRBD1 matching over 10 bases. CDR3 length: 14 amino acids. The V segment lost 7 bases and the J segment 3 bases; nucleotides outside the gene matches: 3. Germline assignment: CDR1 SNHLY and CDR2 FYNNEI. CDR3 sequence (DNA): TGTGCCAGCATGGGACAGGGGCACTACAATGAGCAGTTCTTC. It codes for CASMGQGHYNEQFF.

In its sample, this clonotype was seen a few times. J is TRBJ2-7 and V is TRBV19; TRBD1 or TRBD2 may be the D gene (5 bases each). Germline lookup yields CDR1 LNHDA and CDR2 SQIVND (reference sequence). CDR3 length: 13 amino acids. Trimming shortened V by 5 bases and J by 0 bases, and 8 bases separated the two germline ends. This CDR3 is CASSVGASYEQYF. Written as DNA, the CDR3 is TGTGCCAGTAGTGTCGGGGCCTCCTACGAGCAGTACTTC.

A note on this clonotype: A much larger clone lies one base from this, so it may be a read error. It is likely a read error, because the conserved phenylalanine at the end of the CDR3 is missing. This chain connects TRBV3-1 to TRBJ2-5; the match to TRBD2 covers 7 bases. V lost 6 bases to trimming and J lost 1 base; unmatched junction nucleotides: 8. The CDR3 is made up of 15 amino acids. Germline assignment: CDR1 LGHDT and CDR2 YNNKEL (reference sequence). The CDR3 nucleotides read TGTGCCAGCAGGCGGGGGTCCCATAGCCAAGAGACCCAGTACTAC. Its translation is CASRRGSHSQETQYY.

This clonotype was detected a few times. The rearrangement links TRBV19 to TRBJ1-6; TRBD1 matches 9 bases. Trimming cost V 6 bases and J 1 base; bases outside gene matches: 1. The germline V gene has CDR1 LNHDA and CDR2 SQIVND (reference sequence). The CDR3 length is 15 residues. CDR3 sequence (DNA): TGTGCCAGTAGACAGGGGGCGTCCTATAATTCACCCCTCCACTTT. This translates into CASRQGASYNSPLHF.

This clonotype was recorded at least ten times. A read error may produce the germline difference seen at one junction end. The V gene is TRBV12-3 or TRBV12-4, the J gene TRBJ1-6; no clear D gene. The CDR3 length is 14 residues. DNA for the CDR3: TGCGCCAGCAGCTTGGAAGGGCTTAATTCACCCCTCCACTTT. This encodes CASSLEGLNSPLHF.

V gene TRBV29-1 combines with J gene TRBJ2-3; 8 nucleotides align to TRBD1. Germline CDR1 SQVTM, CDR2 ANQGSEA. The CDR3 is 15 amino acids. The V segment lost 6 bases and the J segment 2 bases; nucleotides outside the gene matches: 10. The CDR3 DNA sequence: TGCAGCGTGGCTCCGGGACAGGAATACACAGATACGCAGTATTTT. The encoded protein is CSVAPGQEYTDTQYF.